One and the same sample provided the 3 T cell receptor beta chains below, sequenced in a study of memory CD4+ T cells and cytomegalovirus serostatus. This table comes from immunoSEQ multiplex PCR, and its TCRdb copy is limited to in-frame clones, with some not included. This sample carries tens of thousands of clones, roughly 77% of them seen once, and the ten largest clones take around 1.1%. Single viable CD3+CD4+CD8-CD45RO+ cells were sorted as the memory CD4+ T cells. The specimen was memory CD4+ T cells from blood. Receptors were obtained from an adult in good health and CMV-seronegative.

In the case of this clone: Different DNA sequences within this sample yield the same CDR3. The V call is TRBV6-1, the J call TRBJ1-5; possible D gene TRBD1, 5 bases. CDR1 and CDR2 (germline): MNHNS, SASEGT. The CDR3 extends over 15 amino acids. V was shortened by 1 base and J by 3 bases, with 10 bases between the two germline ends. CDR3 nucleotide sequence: TGTGCCAGCAGTGAAGGAGGGACGGTCAATCAGCCCCAGCATTTT. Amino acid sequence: CASSEGGTVNQPQHF.

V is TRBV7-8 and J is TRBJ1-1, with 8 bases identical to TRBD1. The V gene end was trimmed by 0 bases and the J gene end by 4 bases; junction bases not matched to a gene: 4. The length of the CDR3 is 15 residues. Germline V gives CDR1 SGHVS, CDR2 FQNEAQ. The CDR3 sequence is CASSLADRASTEAFF. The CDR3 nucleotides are TGTGCCAGCAGCTTAGCGGACAGGGCTAGCACTGAAGCTTTCTTT. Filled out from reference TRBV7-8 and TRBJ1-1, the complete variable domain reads GAGVSQSPRYKVAKRGQDVALRCDPISGHVSLFWYQQALGQGPEFLTYFQNEAQLDKSGLPSDRFFAERPEGSVSTLKIQRTQQEDSAVYLCASSLADRASTEAFFGQGTRLTVV.

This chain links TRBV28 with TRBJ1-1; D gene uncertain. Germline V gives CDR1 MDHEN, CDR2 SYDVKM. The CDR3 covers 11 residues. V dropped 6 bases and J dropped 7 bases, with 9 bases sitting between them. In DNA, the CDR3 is TGTGCCAGCAGGGTCAGGAGTGAAGCTTTCTTT. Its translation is CASRVRSEAFF.